The 27 T cell receptor beta chains below come from one sample, sequenced in a study of T cell responses to AZD1222 COVID-19 vaccine. TCRdb's copy holds only in-frame clones and misses some; the assay was immunoSEQ multiplex PCR. The profile shows about 99,000 clones, around 87% of them singletons. The sample in question was peripheral blood, obtained on day 0 of AZD1222 vaccination. The receptors originated from an adult in good health.

This clone was counted a few times. CDR3 region: CASSADGQGYGYTF. DNA for the CDR3: TGCGCCAGCAGCGCCGATGGACAGGGGTATGGCTACACCTTC. V and J are TRBV5-1 and TRBJ1-2, with TRBD1 matching 9 bases. There are 14 residues in the CDR3. Germline trimming cut 4 bases from V and 5 bases from J; bases unmatched to any gene: 6. The germline CDR1 and CDR2 sequences are SGHRS and YFSETQ.

The chain employs TRBV3-1 (or the pseudogene TRBV3-2) and TRBJ2-1, with TRBD1 matching 8 bases. Germline CDR1 is LGHDT and CDR2 is YNNKEL (reference sequence). V gave up 5 bases and J gave up 13 bases; unmatched junction bases: 4. The CDR3 loop spans 11 amino acids. The CDR3 DNA reads TGTGCCAGCAGCTTGGGACAGGTTCAGTTCTTC. This sequence encodes CASSLGQVQFF.

J is TRBJ2-1 and V is TRBV7-9, with 12 bases fitting TRBD2. This CDR3 region has 18 residues. Germline CDR1 and CDR2: SEHNR and FQNEAQ (reference sequence). V lost 0 bases and J lost 2; bases outside the gene matches: 5. The CDR3 nucleotides read TGTGCCAGCAGCTTAGCGGCTAGCGGGAGGGCCGCCTACAATGAGCAGTTCTTC. Amino acids: CASSLAASGRAAYNEQFF.

This rearrangement joins TRBV11-1 to TRBJ2-5; 10 nucleotides line up with TRBD2. The V segment lost 6 bases and the J segment 3 bases; nucleotides outside the gene matches: 7. CDR3 length: 15 residues. CDR1 SGHAT and CDR2 FQDESV come from the germline V gene (reference sequence). The CDR3 spells CASSRTSGDKETQYF. The CDR3 DNA follows: TGTGCCAGCAGTCGGACTAGCGGTGACAAAGAGACCCAGTACTTC.

V usage is TRBV7-3 and J usage is TRBJ2-2, with TRBD2 identical over 8 bases. The CDR3 length is 16 residues. The J segment lost 2 bases and the V segment lost 5 bases, leaving 7 bases of the junction unmatched. Germline-derived CDR1 and CDR2 are SGHTA and FQGTGA. The CDR3, as DNA: TGTGCCAGCAGCCCTATAGCGGGAATCAACACCGGGGAGCTGTTTTTT. Amino acid sequence: CASSPIAGINTGELFF.

This sequence joins TRBV28 and TRBJ1-1, with D perhaps matching TRBD1 (5 bases). The V gene lost 3 bases and the J gene lost 0 bases, with 14 bases spanning the gap. The CDR3 runs 16 residues. From germline, CDR1 is MDHEN and CDR2 SYDVKM. CDR3 amino acids: CASSFQFWDLNTEAFF. The CDR3 region has the DNA TGTGCCAGCAGTTTTCAGTTTTGGGACCTGAACACTGAAGCTTTCTTT.

The gene calls are TRBV7-9 and TRBJ1-3, with 9 nucleotides matching TRBD1. The CDR3 runs to 13 residues. Germline values: CDR1 SEHNR, CDR2 FQNEAQ (reference sequence). Trimming cost V 8 bases and J 3 bases; bases outside gene matches: 2. The CDR3 sequence: CASWGQGGNTIYF. Here the CDR3 DNA reads TGTGCCAGCTGGGGACAGGGTGGAAACACCATATATTTT.

V is TRBV28 and J is TRBJ1-6; 8 bases are shared with TRBD1. Germline V CDR1 and CDR2: MDHEN, SYDVKM. The CDR3 spans 16 residues. J gave up 7 bases and V 4 bases, and 9 bases lay outside the gene matches. The CDR3: CASSYSDRGENSPLHF. The CDR3, as DNA: TGTGCCAGCAGTTACTCCGACAGGGGAGAAAATTCACCCCTCCACTTT.

V is TRBV5-1 and J is TRBJ1-1, with a possible D match to TRBD1 (6 bases). Trimming took off 5 bases at V and 1 base at J, with 18 bases between the two ends. Germline lookup yields CDR1 SGHRS and CDR2 YFSETQ. CDR3 length: 16 residues. The CDR3, as DNA: TGCGCCAGCAGATCTAAGATCGGACAGCAGAACACTGAAGCTTTCTTT. Its translation is CASRSKIGQQNTEAFF.

The chain recombines TRBV9 with TRBJ2-7; 7 nucleotides agree with TRBD2. J lost 0 bases, V lost 3 bases, and 3 bases had no gene match. The V gene's germline CDR1 is SGDLS and CDR2 YYNGEE. The CDR3 is 14 residues long. The chain's CDR3 is CASSESGASYEQYF. DNA for the CDR3: TGTGCCAGCAGCGAGAGCGGGGCCTCCTACGAGCAGTACTTC.

The rearrangement uses TRBV28 and TRBJ1-6; 7 nucleotides match TRBD1. CDR1 is MDHEN, CDR2 SYDVKM, per germline. The ends lost 4 bases at V and 12 bases at J; junction bases unmatched: 12. CDR3 length: 15 amino acids. The CDR3 DNA is TGTGCCAGCAGTTACCCACAGGGGCCTAAGGAACCCCTCCACTTT. This codes for CASSYPQGPKEPLHF.

This chain joins TRBV2 and TRBJ2-1; D gene uncertain. V gave up 4 bases and J gave up 6 bases, with 4 bases separating them. The CDR3 contains 11 residues. In germline, CDR1 is SNHLY, CDR2 FYNNEI. The CDR3 nucleotides are TGTGCCAGCAGTGTGGGCAATGAGCAGTTCTTC. This gives the protein CASSVGNEQFF.

The chain uses TRBV3-1 (or the pseudogene TRBV3-2) and TRBJ2-1; 8 nucleotides align to TRBD2. The V and J ends lost 0 bases and 4 bases, in that order; junction bases with no gene match: 8. CDR3 length: 17 amino acids. Germline assignment: CDR1 LGHDT and CDR2 YNNKEL (reference sequence). CDR3 in amino acids: CASSQDSNGRVYNEQFF. The DNA of the CDR3 is TGTGCCAGCAGCCAAGATTCTAACGGGAGGGTATACAATGAGCAGTTCTTC.

The chain has TRBV19 and TRBJ2-2; TRBD1 matches 10 bases. The germline V gene has CDR1 LNHDA and CDR2 SQIVND (reference sequence). V shed 4 bases and J 6 bases; nucleotides not matched to a gene: 11. The CDR3 runs 17 residues. The CDR3 is CASSTGTGETSSGELFF. The CDR3 nucleotides read TGTGCCAGTAGTACCGGGACAGGGGAAACTTCATCCGGGGAGCTGTTTTTT.

The chain is built from TRBV27 and TRBJ2-5; 7 bases fit TRBD2. The V gene's germline CDR1 is MNHEY and CDR2 SMNVEV (reference sequence). There are 14 residues in the CDR3. J was trimmed by 2 bases and V by 3 bases; bases with no gene match: 3. CDR3 DNA sequence: TGTGCCAGCAGTTTGGGGGGAGGGCAAGAGACCCAGTACTTC. This codes for CASSLGGGQETQYF.

The rearrangement joins TRBV18 to TRBJ1-1, with 9 bases lining up with TRBD1. Trimming at V came to 4 bases and at J to 3 bases, leaving 6 bases not matched to a gene. The CDR3 has 15 amino acids. In germline, CDR1 is KGHSH, CDR2 LQKENI. The CDR3 spells CASSRTGAQDTEAFF. CDR3 nucleotides: TGTGCCAGCTCACGGACAGGGGCGCAAGACACTGAAGCTTTCTTT.

This clone showed up just once. The chain combines TRBV4-3 with TRBJ1-4; TRBD1 matches 7 bases. CDR3 length equals 16 residues. The junction had 8 bases not matched to a gene; V was cut back by 0 bases and J by 7 bases. Germline V gene sequence: CDR1 LGHNA, CDR2 YSLEER. The CDR3 region is CASSQDQGGGSEKLFF. As DNA, the CDR3 is TGCGCCAGCAGCCAAGATCAAGGGGGCGGGAGTGAAAAACTGTTTTTT.

This clone came up once. The CDR3 bases are TGTGCCAGCAGTTACGGGACCGGCGGGGAGCAGTACTTC. Translation gives CASSYGTGGEQYF. V and J are TRBV27 and TRBJ2-7; TRBD1 or TRBD2 may be the D gene (5 bases each). This CDR3 comprises 13 residues. The germline V and J ends were trimmed by 4 bases and 7 bases, with 14 bases remaining between them. Germline V lookup: CDR1 MNHEY, CDR2 SMNVEV (reference sequence).

This chain links TRBV7-3 with TRBJ2-3; possible D gene TRBD2, 6 bases. Per germline, CDR1 SGHTA and CDR2 FQGTGA. The V and J ends lost 5 bases and 3 bases respectively, with 12 bases between them. CDR3 length: 14 residues. The CDR3 sequence: CASSQGRDTDTQYF. The CDR3 coding sequence is TGTGCCAGCAGCCAAGGGCGGGATACAGATACGCAGTATTTT.

The V gene is TRBV7-9, the J gene TRBJ1-5; perhaps TRBD1 as D (5 bases). Between the trimmed V and J ends, which lost 4 bases and 0 bases, there was a span of 10 bases. The germline CDR1 and CDR2 sequences are SEHNR and FQNEAQ (reference sequence). This CDR3 is 15 amino acids long. CDR3 amino acids: CASSSRQNSNQPQHF. CDR3 in DNA: TGTGCCAGCAGCTCACGACAGAATAGCAATCAGCCCCAGCATTTT.

This chain connects TRBV29-1 to TRBJ2-7; D gene ambiguous. The ends were cut back, 5 bases at V and 2 bases at J, with 13 bases in the middle. Per the germline V gene, CDR1 is SQVTM and CDR2 is ANQGSEA. The CDR3 contains 13 residues. The CDR3 coding sequence is TGCAGCGTTCAGGAGACGATAACCTACGAGCAGTACTTC. It is translated as CSVQETITYEQYF.

The chain links TRBV4-2 to TRBJ2-3; D possibly corresponds to TRBD2 (7 bases). Trimming cost V 1 base and J 1 base, with 15 bases left between them. From germline, CDR1 is LGHNA and CDR2 YNFKEQ. The CDR3 has 17 residues. The CDR3 protein is CASSQGVQGRGTDTQYF. CDR3 bases: TGTGCCAGCAGCCAAGGCGTTCAGGGGAGGGGCACAGATACGCAGTATTTT.

On this clone itself: The junction does not match germline at one end; this may be a read error. The chain has TRBV7-7 and TRBJ2-1, with TRBD2 matching 14 bases. There are 17 residues in the CDR3. The germline V gene encodes CDR1 SSHAT and CDR2 FNYEAQ (reference sequence). CDR3: CASSTGLAGASYNEQFF. The CDR3 nucleotides are TGTGCTAGCAGCACGGGACTAGCGGGAGCTTCCTACAATGAGCAGTTCTTC.

V usage is TRBV9 and J usage is TRBJ2-3; TRBD2 agrees at 13 bases. This CDR3 spans 16 amino acids. Germline V gives CDR1 SGDLS, CDR2 YYNGEE. The junction had 8 bases not matched to a gene; V was cut back by 4 bases and J by 6 bases. The CDR3, as DNA: TGTGCCAGCAGCTCTAGGACTAGCGGGAGCGATGATACGCAGTATTTT. It yields the protein CASSSRTSGSDDTQYF.

The gene calls are TRBV7-2 and TRBJ1-4, with 9 bases fitting TRBD1. This CDR3 contains 17 residues. V was clipped by 2 bases and J by 5 bases; unmatched bases: 9. From germline, CDR1 is SGHTA and CDR2 FQGNSA. CDR3 coding DNA: TGTGCCAGCAGCTTATTAAGCCCCGGGACAGGGAATGAAAAACTGTTTTTT. Amino acids: CASSLLSPGTGNEKLFF. Variable domain in full (rest from reference TRBV7-2 and TRBJ1-4): GAGVSQSPSNKVTEKGKDVELRCDPISGHTALYWYRQSLGQGLEFLIYFQGNSAPDKSGLPSDRFSAERTGGSVSTLTIQRTQQEDSAVYLCASSLLSPGTGNEKLFFGSGTQLSVL.

This clone occurred once. The V and J genes are TRBV30 and TRBJ1-1; 7 nucleotides align to TRBD1. After removal of 3 bases from V and 6 bases from J, the junction contained 7 bases not matched to a gene. The CDR3 extends over 13 amino acids. Per the germline V gene, CDR1 is GTSNPN and CDR2 is SVGIG (reference sequence). The CDR3 DNA reads TGTGCCTGGAGCGAAGGGGGCGACGCTGAAGCTTTCTTT. This gives the protein CAWSEGGDAEAFF.

V gene TRBV28 combines with J gene TRBJ1-6, with 9 bases that match TRBD1. CDR1 MDHEN and CDR2 SYDVKM come from the germline V gene. Trimming at V came to 5 bases and at J to 7 bases, leaving 3 bases not matched to a gene. The CDR3 is made up of 14 amino acids. The CDR3 loop is CASSQTGGNSPLHF. The CDR3 nucleotides are TGTGCCAGCAGTCAGACAGGGGGGAATTCACCCCTCCACTTT.